This T cell receptor (beta chain) derives from a study of blood T cell repertoires in COVID-19. Study-wide context: Sources were T cells, B-cell-depleted T cells, or PBMCs; the material itself was cDNA or gDNA.

V lost 3 bases and J lost 5; bases outside the gene matches: 11. This CDR3 is built from 16 residues. Germline-derived CDR1 and CDR2 are SGDLS and YYNGEE. Profiled with immunoSEQ multiplex PCR; TCRdb holds only in-frame clones, not every one. Of some 250,000 clones listed, around 90% are singletons. Participants' own reports of clinical history determined their cohort assignment. The sequence was collected from a woman aged 40 to 50 with acute COVID-19. The sequenced material came from PBMCs or T cells enriched from blood (not recorded which). The rearrangement uses TRBV9 and TRBJ2-7; TRBD2 matches 10 bases. The CDR3 nucleotides are TGTGCCAGCAGCGAGCTAGCGGGAGTCACTTCCAACGAGCAGTACTTC. Translated: CASSELAGVTSNEQYF.